This paragraph reports one TCR beta chain. Its antigen is unknown. This record belongs to a study of radiation and T cells in renal cell carcinoma. Findings and limits, study-wide: No pretreatment tumor biopsies were available for baseline clonotypes. In blood, top tumor clones expanded by 2 weeks, shrinking by 4.

This CDR3 comprises 14 residues. CDR1 is MDHEN and CDR2 is SYDVKM in the germline V gene. Trimming removed 5 bases from V and 12 bases from J, with 23 bases in between. The time point is: blood 2 weeks post-SBRT. As to treatment: 15 Gy SBRT to primary tumor, nephrectomy 4 weeks later. Radiation-treated patients gave blood at baseline, week 2 and week 4. Generated by immunoSEQ multiplex PCR, the TCRdb table keeps only in-frame clones and is missing some. The sample has around 80,000 clones, roughly 87% seen once. The source is a man aged 55-75 years with renal cell carcinoma. The rearrangement links TRBV28 to TRBJ2-7; no reliable D call. The input for sequencing was blood, taken from a patient whose treatment included radiotherapy and nephrectomy. The CDR3 sequence: CASSPETSRPRLYF. The CDR3 coding sequence is TGTGCCAGCAGTCCCGAGACGAGCCGACCTCGTCTGTACTTC. The full variable domain, in which reference TRBV28 and TRBJ2-7 provide the parts outside the CDR3, is DVKVTQSSRYLVKRTGEKVFLECVQDMDHENMFWYRQDPGLGLRLIYFSYDVKMKEKGDIPEGYSVSREKKERFSLILESASTNQTSMYLCASSPETSRPRLYFGPGTRLTVT.